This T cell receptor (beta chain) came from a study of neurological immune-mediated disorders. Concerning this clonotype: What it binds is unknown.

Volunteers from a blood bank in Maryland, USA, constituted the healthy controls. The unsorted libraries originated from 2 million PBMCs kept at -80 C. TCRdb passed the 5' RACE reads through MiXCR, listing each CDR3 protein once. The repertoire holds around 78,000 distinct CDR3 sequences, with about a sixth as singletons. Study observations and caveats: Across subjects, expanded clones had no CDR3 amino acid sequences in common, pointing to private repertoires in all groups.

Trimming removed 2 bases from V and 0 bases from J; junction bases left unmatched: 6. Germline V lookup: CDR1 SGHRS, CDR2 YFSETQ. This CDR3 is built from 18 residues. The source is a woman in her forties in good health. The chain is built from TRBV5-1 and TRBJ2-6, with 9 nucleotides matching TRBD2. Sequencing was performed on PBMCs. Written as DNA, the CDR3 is TGCGCCAGCAGCTTCCAGACTAGCGGTGGCTCTGGGGCCAACGTCCTGACTTTC. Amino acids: CASSFQTSGGSGANVLTF.